These 27 T cell receptor beta chains share one sample of origin, sequenced in a study of blood T cell repertoires in COVID-19 (dated by TCRdb to the early 2020s). The library came from the immunoSEQ multiplex PCR assay. The table was pulled from immuneACCESS by TCRdb, which kept in-frame rearrangements only. Such tables lose some clones; where checked, under half of the loss comes from unresolved V genes, and the rest has no known cause. The sample data list approximately 300,000 clones, and roughly 85% of these were observed just once. Around 1.9% of the sample goes to the ten largest clones. The specimen sequenced was PBMCs or T cells enriched from blood (not recorded which). Receptor source: a woman between 25 and 40 years old who had been exposed to COVID-19.

The V gene is TRBV6-2 or TRBV6-3, the J gene TRBJ1-6; perhaps TRBD1 as D (6 bases). Trimming pared 5 bases from V and 9 bases from J, leaving 14 bases between. Germline CDR1 and CDR2: MNHEY and SVGEGT. This CDR3 region has 14 residues. CDR3 sequence: CASSPQGVGSPLHF. The CDR3 nucleotides read TGTGCCAGCAGTCCACAGGGAGTTGGTTCACCCCTCCACTTT.

The chain links TRBV7-2 to TRBJ1-1; TRBD1 aligns across 7 bases. This CDR3 has 14 residues. J lost 3 bases, V lost 6 bases, and 7 bases had no gene match. The V gene's germline CDR1 is SGHTA and CDR2 FQGNSA. CDR3 sequence: CASRLLQGYTEAFF. CDR3 sequence (DNA): TGTGCCAGCAGATTACTACAGGGGTACACTGAAGCTTTCTTT.

This clone appeared a few times. The chain employs TRBV7-9 and TRBJ2-7; D is unresolved. Trimming took 4 bases from V and 2 from J, leaving 9 bases between them. CDR3 size: 13 residues. Germline-derived CDR1 and CDR2 are SEHNR and FQNEAQ (reference sequence). The CDR3 nucleotides are TGTGCCAGCAGCTCCTCCGACACCTACGAGCAGTACTTC. Protein product: CASSSSDTYEQYF.

This chain links TRBV29-1 with TRBJ1-5; maybe TRBD1 (5 bases). The germline V gene encodes CDR1 SQVTM and CDR2 ANQGSEA. V gave up 7 bases and J gave up 6 bases, with 16 bases separating them. This CDR3 is built from 13 residues. The CDR3 bases are TGCAGCGCCCCTAGGGGCTCCGCTCAGCCCCAGCATTTT. It yields the protein CSAPRGSAQPQHF.

V gene TRBV7-9 combines with J gene TRBJ2-2; 12 bases are shared with TRBD1. Germline CDR1 is SEHNR and CDR2 is FQNEAQ (reference sequence). The CDR3 spans 16 residues. V gave up 2 bases and J gave up 6 bases; unmatched junction bases: 4. Here the CDR3 reads CASSLPGQGAPGELFF. CDR3 nucleotide sequence: TGTGCCAGCAGCTTACCGGGACAGGGGGCGCCCGGGGAGCTGTTTTTT.

This rearrangement joins TRBV7-2 to TRBJ2-3; D not resolved. Germline values: CDR1 SGHTA, CDR2 FQGNSA. This CDR3 has 12 amino acids. The V end was cut by 7 bases, the J end by 5 bases, with 10 bases between. The CDR3 DNA reads as TGTGCCAGCAAGAAGGCAGGAGATACGCAGTATTTT. Its translation is CASKKAGDTQYF.

CDR3 sequence reads: CASSPYSDGGYTF. CDR3 sequence (DNA): TGCGCCAGCAGCCCCTATAGCGACGGGGGCTACACCTTC. The V gene is TRBV4-1, the J gene TRBJ1-2; D not certain. Germline V gene lookup returns CDR1 MGHRA and CDR2 YSYEKL. V was trimmed by 4 bases and J by 8 bases, leaving 14 bases between them. This CDR3 region has 13 residues.

This clone appeared once. The chain recombines TRBV7-8 with TRBJ1-5; D remains unclear. V lost 0 bases and J 5 bases, leaving 11 bases between the germline ends. CDR1 is SGHVS, CDR2 FQNEAQ, per germline. This CDR3 has 15 residues. CDR3 residues: CASSLARTQHQPQHF. In DNA, the CDR3 is TGTGCCAGCAGCTTAGCGAGGACTCAACATCAGCCCCAGCATTTT.

The genes are TRBV9 and TRBJ2-1; D ambiguous. Trimming took off 2 bases at V and 0 bases at J, with 12 bases between the two ends. Germline-derived CDR1 and CDR2 are SGDLS and YYNGEE. CDR3 length: 16 amino acids. The CDR3 DNA reads TGTGCCAGCAGCGTCCTTGACTCGAGCTCCTACAATGAGCAGTTCTTC. Protein sequence: CASSVLDSSSYNEQFF. Using reference TRBV9 and TRBJ2-1 for the parts outside the CDR3, the full variable domain is DSGVTQTPKHLITATGQRVTLRCSPRSGDLSVYWYQQSLDQGLQFLIQYYNGEERAKGNILERFSAQQFPDLHSELNLSSLELGDSALYFCASSVLDSSSYNEQFFGPGTRLTVL.

The chain's CDR3 is CATSVGTGLYNEQFF. CDR3 nucleotide sequence: TGTGCCACCAGTGTTGGGACAGGGTTATACAATGAGCAGTTCTTC. V is TRBV24-1 and J is TRBJ2-1; 9 bases align to TRBD1. The germline V gene has CDR1 KGHDR and CDR2 SFDVKD. V lost 5 bases and J lost 4; bases outside the gene matches: 5. The CDR3 consists of 15 residues.

The chain couples TRBV7-2 to TRBJ2-7; 9 bases are shared with TRBD2. Germline V gene sequence: CDR1 SGHTA, CDR2 FQGNSA. The CDR3 length is 14 residues. V dropped 3 bases and J dropped 2; count of bases not matched to a gene: 2. The CDR3 nucleotides are TGTGCCAGCAGCTTTAGCGGGGGCACCTACGAGCAGTACTTC. This gives the protein CASSFSGGTYEQYF.

The sample holds a few counts of this clone. The rearrangement links TRBV3-1 (or the pseudogene TRBV3-2) to TRBJ1-3; D remains unclear. Trimming took 8 bases from V and 6 from J, leaving 8 bases between them. In germline, CDR1 is LGHDT, CDR2 YNNKEL (reference sequence). CDR3 size: 11 residues. DNA of the CDR3: TGTGCCAGCGAGGAGTTAAACACCATATATTTT. Amino acid sequence: CASEELNTIYF.

This CDR3 reads CASSLRSSYNEQFF. The CDR3 DNA reads TGTGCCAGCAGCTTAAGGAGCTCCTACAATGAGCAGTTCTTC. V gene TRBV11-2 combines with J gene TRBJ2-1; D call uncertain. CDR1 is SGHAT, CDR2 FQNNGV, per germline. The CDR3 spans 14 residues. V lost 2 bases, J lost 0 bases, and 5 bases lay in between.

V is TRBV19 and J is TRBJ2-3; 11 nucleotides agree with TRBD1. The CDR3 contains 15 residues. V was clipped by 6 bases and J by 1 base; unmatched bases: 3. Per the germline V gene, CDR1 is LNHDA and CDR2 is SQIVND (reference sequence). The CDR3 DNA sequence: TGTGCCAGTAGCAGGGGACAGGGGGGCACAGATACGCAGTATTTT. It codes for CASSRGQGGTDTQYF. Supplemented by reference TRBV19 and TRBJ2-3, the full variable domain reads DGGITQSPKYLFRKEGQNVTLSCEQNLNHDAMYWYRQDPGQGLRLIYYSQIVNDFQKGDIAEGYSVSREKKESFPLTVTSAQKNPTAFYLCASSRGQGGTDTQYFGPGTRLTVL.

This clone has a single count. The chain is built from TRBV5-4 and TRBJ1-2, with 9 bases matching TRBD1. This CDR3 spans 15 amino acids. V lost 0 bases, J lost 8 bases, and 8 bases stayed unmatched. Germline lookup yields CDR1 SGHNT and CDR2 YYREEE (reference sequence). The CDR3 reads CASSLVATGGGGYTF. As DNA, the CDR3 is TGTGCCAGCAGCTTGGTTGCGACAGGGGGAGGGGGCTACACCTTC.

This chain links TRBV30 with TRBJ1-3, with D possibly being TRBD1 (5 bases). The CDR3 has 15 amino acids. Germline V gives CDR1 GTSNPN, CDR2 SVGIG (reference sequence). V was cut by 0 bases and J by 3 bases, with 12 bases left in between. DNA for the CDR3: TGTGCCTGGAGTGTTAGCGGGGGAGGTGGAAACACCATATATTTT. Encoded protein: CAWSVSGGGGNTIYF.

This chain uses TRBV19 with TRBJ2-2, with a weak D call TRBD2 (6 bases). The germline gives CDR1 LNHDA, CDR2 SQIVND (reference sequence). The CDR3 has 16 residues. Trimming removed 9 bases from V and 7 bases from J, with 24 bases in between. CDR3 bases: TGTGCCAGCCAACGAGGAGCTCGGGGAGGAGGCGGGGAGCTGTTTTTT. Encoded protein: CASQRGARGGGGELFF.

This sequence joins TRBV2 and TRBJ2-1; TRBD2 agrees at 7 bases. Losses at the gene ends were 11 bases for V and 0 bases for J; bases not matched to a gene: 4. CDR1 and CDR2 from the germline V gene are SNHLY and FYNNEI. The CDR3 runs 13 residues. The CDR3 reads CAGGTNSYNEQFF. For the CDR3, the DNA is TGTGCCGGAGGGACTAACTCCTACAATGAGCAGTTCTTC.

The gene calls are TRBV15 and TRBJ2-7; 7 bases are a match to TRBD1. J was trimmed by 3 bases and V by 3 bases; bases with no gene match: 5. The CDR3 runs 14 residues. Germline CDR1 reads LNHNV; CDR2 reads YYDKDF (reference sequence). CDR3 sequence (DNA): TGTGCCACCAGCAGTACTCGACAGGGCTACGAGCAGTACTTC. Amino acid sequence: CATSSTRQGYEQYF.

The V gene is TRBV6-1, the J gene TRBJ2-7, with D perhaps TRBD2 (5 bases). The length of the CDR3 is 15 residues. The V and J ends lost 3 bases and 5 bases respectively, with 17 bases between them. Per germline, CDR1 MNHNS and CDR2 SASEGT. The CDR3, as DNA: TGTGCCAGCAGTGATGGACCGGGATGGGGTGACGAGCAGTACTTC. Its protein product is CASSDGPGWGDEQYF.

J is TRBJ2-1 and V is TRBV5-6; 9 bases map to TRBD1. With V trimmed by 4 bases and J by 6 bases, 11 bases remained unmatched. This CDR3 contains 16 residues. Germline CDR1 and CDR2: SGHDT and YYEEEE. The CDR3 loop is CASSATGGPSTNEQFF. The CDR3 DNA is TGTGCCAGCAGCGCAACAGGGGGCCCGTCCACCAATGAGCAGTTCTTC.

A note on this clone: The sample contains more than one DNA sequence encoding this CDR3. The chain joins TRBV19 to TRBJ1-2, with no clear D. Germline values: CDR1 LNHDA, CDR2 SQIVND (reference sequence). Trimming took off 2 bases at V and 8 bases at J, with 6 bases between the two ends. The CDR3 contains 11 residues. The CDR3 loop reads CASSIRGGYTF. The CDR3, as DNA: TGTGCCAGTAGTATACGCGGAGGCTACACCTTC.

This chain uses TRBV7-9 with TRBJ1-4, with 7 bases lining up with TRBD1. Germline CDR1 is SEHNR and CDR2 is FQNEAQ (reference sequence). V trimming: 5 bases; J trimming: 3 bases; junction bases outside the gene matches: 3. The CDR3 sequence is 14 residues long. The DNA of the CDR3 is TGTGCCAGCAGCCCGACAGGGTCTAATGAAAAACTGTTTTTT. This codes for CASSPTGSNEKLFF.

This clone came up once. The V and J genes are TRBV7-7 and TRBJ2-5; TRBD2 matches at 8 bases. CDR1 and CDR2 (germline): SSHAT, FNYEAQ (reference sequence). CDR3 length: 16 residues. The CDR3: CASRKSFRGGPETQYF. CDR3 nucleotide sequence: TGTGCTAGCCGAAAAAGTTTTCGGGGGGGGCCGGAGACCCAGTACTTC.

V is TRBV3-1 (or the pseudogene TRBV3-2) and J is TRBJ2-1; 7 bases line up with TRBD1. The CDR3 covers 13 residues. Germline assignment: CDR1 LGHDT and CDR2 YNNKEL (reference sequence). V dropped 8 bases and J dropped 9; count of bases not matched to a gene: 10. CDR3 sequence (DNA): TGTGCCAGCGGATTCGACAGGGCCCCTGAGCAGTTCTTC. Translation: CASGFDRAPEQFF.

The V gene is TRBV28, the J gene TRBJ2-4; TRBD1 matches 7 bases. The CDR3 contains 14 residues. Trimming at V came to 6 bases and at J to 5 bases, leaving 7 bases not matched to a gene. The V gene's germline CDR1 is MDHEN and CDR2 SYDVKM. CDR3 sequence: CASRQGSVQNIQYF. CDR3 nucleotides: TGTGCCAGCAGACAGGGGAGCGTTCAAAACATTCAGTACTTC.

The genes are TRBV4-2 and TRBJ1-3; a possible D gene is TRBD1 (6 bases). This CDR3 is built from 16 residues. The V end was cut by 6 bases, the J end by 3 bases, with 18 bases between. CDR1 is LGHNA and CDR2 is YNFKEQ in the germline V gene. CDR3 sequence: CASSQLQGGFGNTIYF. The CDR3 bases are TGTGCCAGCAGTCAATTACAGGGAGGGTTTGGAAACACCATATATTTT.